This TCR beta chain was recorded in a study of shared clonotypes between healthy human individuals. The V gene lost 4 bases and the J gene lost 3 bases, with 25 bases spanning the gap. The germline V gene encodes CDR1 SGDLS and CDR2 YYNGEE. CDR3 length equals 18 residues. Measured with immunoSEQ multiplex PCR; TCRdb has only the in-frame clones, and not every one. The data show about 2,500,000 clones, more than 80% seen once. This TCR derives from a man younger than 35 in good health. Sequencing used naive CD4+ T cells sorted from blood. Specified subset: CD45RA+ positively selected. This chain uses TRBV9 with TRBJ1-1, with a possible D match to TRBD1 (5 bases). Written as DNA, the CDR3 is TGTGCCAGCAGCCCTAGTGGGGGGTTAGCGATTGATTACACTGAAGCTTTCTTT. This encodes CASSPSGGLAIDYTEAFF.